A single sample gave rise to the 7 T cell receptor beta chains below, sequenced in a study of OX40 agonist ivuxolimab in advanced cancers. Libraries were prepared by immunoSEQ multiplex PCR; TCRdb keeps only in-frame clonotypes and omits some of them. The sample includes 40,000 to 60,000 clones, 80% to 90% of them seen just once. Source: CD4+ or CD8+ T cells sorted from blood, taken in a trial of the OX40 agonist ivuxolimab. All receptors derive from an adult with an advanced solid tumor such as melanoma, head and neck, liver or kidney cancer.

The gene calls are TRBV12-5 and TRBJ2-1; perhaps TRBD2 as D (5 bases). Germline CDR1 reads LGHNT; CDR2 reads FRNRAP. This CDR3 spans 17 amino acids. Trimming shortened V by 2 bases and J by 7 bases, and 21 bases separated the two germline ends. The CDR3 region has the DNA TGTGCTAGTGGTTTGATCCGCGGACTCCGCCCGTGGAATGAGCAGTTCTTC. This gives the protein CASGLIRGLRPWNEQFF. The full variable domain, in which reference TRBV12-5 and TRBJ2-1 provide the parts outside the CDR3, is DARVTQTPRHKVTEMGQEVTMRCQPILGHNTVFWYRQTMMQGLELLAYFRNRAPLDDSGMPKDRFSAEMPDATLATLKIQPSEPRDSAVYFCASGLIRGLRPWNEQFFGPGTRLTVL.

V is TRBV7-2 and J is TRBJ2-5, with a weak D call TRBD2 (6 bases). Between the trimmed V and J ends, which lost 5 bases and 1 base, there was a span of 20 bases. CDR3 length: 17 residues. Germline values: CDR1 SGHTA, CDR2 FQGNSA. The chain's CDR3 is CASSHRVLRRGQETQYF. CDR3 sequence (DNA): TGTGCCAGCAGCCACCGGGTCCTACGGAGGGGCCAAGAGACCCAGTACTTC.

The sample holds one count of this clone. The chain combines TRBV11-2 with TRBJ2-1; 7 bases agree with TRBD2. CDR3 length equals 13 residues. V trimming: 7 bases; J trimming: 9 bases; junction bases outside the gene matches: 9. CDR1 is SGHAT, CDR2 FQNNGV, per germline. This CDR3 reads CASKVGGRSEQFF. DNA of the CDR3: TGTGCCAGCAAGGTGGGGGGGAGGAGTGAGCAGTTCTTC.

This chain links TRBV28 with TRBJ2-7; 12 bases are a match to TRBD1. The CDR3 runs 16 residues. V lost 5 bases to trimming and J lost 5 bases; unmatched junction nucleotides: 10. The germline V gene has CDR1 MDHEN and CDR2 SYDVKM. CDR3 sequence (DNA): TGTGCCAGCAGTACTCCGGGACAGGGGGCCCTCCACGAGCAGTACTTC. This sequence encodes CASSTPGQGALHEQYF.

V is TRBV30 and J is TRBJ1-3, with D possibly matching TRBD1 (6 bases). Germline lookup yields CDR1 GTSNPN and CDR2 SVGIG (reference sequence). V lost 3 bases and J lost 4, with 13 bases in between. This CDR3 is built from 14 residues. The CDR3 DNA reads TGTGCCTGGAGAGCGACAGGACTCGGAAACACCATATATTTT. As protein: CAWRATGLGNTIYF.

This clone is categorized as medium-sized. This chain links TRBV7-2 with TRBJ1-6; D unclear. V dropped 2 bases and J dropped 7 bases, with 18 bases sitting between them. This CDR3 has 17 amino acids. Germline V lookup: CDR1 SGHTA, CDR2 FQGNSA. The CDR3 is CASSLSQFREPNSPLHF. CDR3 sequence (DNA): TGTGCCAGCAGCTTAAGCCAATTCCGGGAGCCCAATTCACCCCTCCACTTT.

The chain employs TRBV6-5 and TRBJ1-4; 7 bases agree with TRBD1. CDR3 length: 15 amino acids. Unmatched junction bases numbered 3, after V lost 2 bases and J lost 3 bases. Germline V gene lookup returns CDR1 MNHEY and CDR2 SVGAGI. The CDR3 DNA is TGTGCCAGCAGTTACCCGACAGGGTCTAATGAAAAACTGTTTTTT. Translated, it gives CASSYPTGSNEKLFF.